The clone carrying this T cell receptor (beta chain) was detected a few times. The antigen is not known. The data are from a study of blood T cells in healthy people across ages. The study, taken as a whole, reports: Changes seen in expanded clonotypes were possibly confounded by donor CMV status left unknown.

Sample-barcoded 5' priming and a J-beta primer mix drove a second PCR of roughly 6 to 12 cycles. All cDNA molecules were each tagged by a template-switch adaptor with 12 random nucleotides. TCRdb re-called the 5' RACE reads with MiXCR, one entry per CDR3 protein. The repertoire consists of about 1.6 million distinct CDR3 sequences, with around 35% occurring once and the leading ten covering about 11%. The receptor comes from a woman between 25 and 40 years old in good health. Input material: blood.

CDR3 in amino acids: CASSLPGDRSYEQYF. As DNA, the CDR3 is TGTGCCAGCAGCCTCCCAGGGGATAGGTCCTACGAGCAGTACTTC. This chain uses TRBV6-6 with TRBJ2-7; the D gene is possibly TRBD1 (6 bases). Germline V gene lookup returns CDR1 MNHNY and CDR2 SVGAGI (reference sequence). The length of the CDR3 is 15 residues. V shed 6 bases and J shed 1 base, with 16 bases lying between them.